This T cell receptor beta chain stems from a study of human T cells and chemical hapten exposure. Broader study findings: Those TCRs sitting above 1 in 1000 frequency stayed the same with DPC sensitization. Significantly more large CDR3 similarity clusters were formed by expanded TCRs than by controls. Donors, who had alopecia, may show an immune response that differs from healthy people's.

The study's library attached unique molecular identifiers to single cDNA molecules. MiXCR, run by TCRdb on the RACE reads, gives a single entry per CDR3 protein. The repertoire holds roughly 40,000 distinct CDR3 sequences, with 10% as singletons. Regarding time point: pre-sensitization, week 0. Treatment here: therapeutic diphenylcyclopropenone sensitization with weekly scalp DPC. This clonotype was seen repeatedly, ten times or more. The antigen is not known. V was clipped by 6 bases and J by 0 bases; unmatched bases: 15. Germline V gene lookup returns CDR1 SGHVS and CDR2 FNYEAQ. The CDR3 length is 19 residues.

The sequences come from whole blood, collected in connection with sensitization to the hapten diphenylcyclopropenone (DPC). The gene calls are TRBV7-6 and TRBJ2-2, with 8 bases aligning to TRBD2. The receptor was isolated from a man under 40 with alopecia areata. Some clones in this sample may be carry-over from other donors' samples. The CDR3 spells CASRPDVLAEITNTGELFF. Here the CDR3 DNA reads TGTGCCAGCAGGCCGGATGTACTAGCGGAGATTACGAACACCGGGGAGCTGTTTTTT. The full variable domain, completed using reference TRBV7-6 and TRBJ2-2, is GAGVSQSPRYKVTKRGQDVALRCDPISGHVSLYWYRQALGQGPEFLTYFNYEAQQDKSGLPNDRFSAERPEGSISTLTIQRTEQRDSAMYRCASRPDVLAEITNTGELFFGEGSRLTVL.